The present T cell receptor beta chain was sequenced within a study of naive and memory T cell subsets. Study conclusions and caveats: Expression changes during T cell differentiation may affect RNA-based TCR counts.

This clonotype occurred a few times. The antigen remains unidentified. The CDR3 covers 16 residues. Trimming left V 1 base short and J 0 bases short, with 9 bases between. Germline lookup yields CDR1 LGHDT and CDR2 YNNKEL (reference sequence). An equimolar mix of two oligonucleotides served as the beta constant-region primer for TRBC1 and TRBC2. Nested alpha and beta constant-region primers with the SP2 primer drove four PCR rounds on ligated cDNA. Via MiXCR, TCRdb re-called the UMI-ligation and nested PCR reads, giving one row per CDR3 protein. The sample has approximately 29,000 distinct CDR3 sequences; roughly 20% are singletons.

This TCR derives from a human donor in good health. This rearrangement joins TRBV3-1 to TRBJ1-4; D unclear. The specimen sequenced was effector memory CD4+ T cells from blood. Subset noted: effector memory, CD45RA- CD27-. The CDR3 coding sequence is TGTGCCAGCAGCCAAGTACACGGTCCAACTAATGAAAAACTGTTTTTT. As protein: CASSQVHGPTNEKLFF.